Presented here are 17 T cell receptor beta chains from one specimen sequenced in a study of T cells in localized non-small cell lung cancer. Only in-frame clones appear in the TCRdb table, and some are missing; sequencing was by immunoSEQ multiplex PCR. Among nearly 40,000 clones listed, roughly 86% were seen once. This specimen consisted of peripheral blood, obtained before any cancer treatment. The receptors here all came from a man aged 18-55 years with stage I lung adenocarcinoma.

In nucleotides, the CDR3 is TGTGCCAGCATGAAGGGGGCTGATGGCTACACCTTC. It yields the protein CASMKGADGYTF. The chain joins TRBV28 to TRBJ1-2; 7 bases are shared with TRBD1. Germline CDR1 reads MDHEN; CDR2 reads SYDVKM. The ends lost 7 bases at V and 6 bases at J; junction bases unmatched: 5. CDR3 length: 12 amino acids.

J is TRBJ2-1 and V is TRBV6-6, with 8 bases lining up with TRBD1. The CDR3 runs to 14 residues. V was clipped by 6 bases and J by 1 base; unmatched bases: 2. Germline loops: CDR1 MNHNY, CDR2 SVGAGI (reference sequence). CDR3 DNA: TGTGCCAGCAGGGACAGGGAGTCCTACAATGAGCAGTTCTTC. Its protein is CASRDRESYNEQFF.

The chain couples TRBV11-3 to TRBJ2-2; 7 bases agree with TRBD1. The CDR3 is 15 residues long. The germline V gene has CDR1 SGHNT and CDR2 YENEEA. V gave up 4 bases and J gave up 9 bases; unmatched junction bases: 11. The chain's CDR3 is CASSSENQGVRELFF. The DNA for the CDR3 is TGTGCCAGCAGCTCCGAGAACCAGGGGGTCAGGGAGCTGTTTTTT.

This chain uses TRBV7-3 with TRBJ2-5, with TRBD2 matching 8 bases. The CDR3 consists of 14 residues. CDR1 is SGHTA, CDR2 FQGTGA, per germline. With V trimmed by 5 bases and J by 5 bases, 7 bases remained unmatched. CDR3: CASSQAGGSETQYF. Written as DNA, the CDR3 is TGTGCCAGCAGCCAGGCGGGGGGCTCGGAGACCCAGTACTTC.

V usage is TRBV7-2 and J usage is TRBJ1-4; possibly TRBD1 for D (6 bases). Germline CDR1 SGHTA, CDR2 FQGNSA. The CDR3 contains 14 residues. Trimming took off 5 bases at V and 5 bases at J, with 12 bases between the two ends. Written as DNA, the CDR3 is TGTGCCAGCAGCCCGGGACATCAAAATGAAAAACTGTTTTTT. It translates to CASSPGHQNEKLFF.

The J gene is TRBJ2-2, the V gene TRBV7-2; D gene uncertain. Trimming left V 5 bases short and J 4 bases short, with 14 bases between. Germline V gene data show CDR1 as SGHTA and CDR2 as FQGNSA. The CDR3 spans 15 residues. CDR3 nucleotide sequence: TGTGCCAGCAGCCCGACCTCTGCTCCCACCGGGGAGCTGTTTTTT. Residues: CASSPTSAPTGELFF.

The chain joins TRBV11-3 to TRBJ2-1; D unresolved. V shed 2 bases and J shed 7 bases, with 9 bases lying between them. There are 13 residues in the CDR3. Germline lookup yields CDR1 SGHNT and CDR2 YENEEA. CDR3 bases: TGTGCCAGCAGCTTACACCCGCCGAATGAGCAGTTCTTC. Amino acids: CASSLHPPNEQFF.

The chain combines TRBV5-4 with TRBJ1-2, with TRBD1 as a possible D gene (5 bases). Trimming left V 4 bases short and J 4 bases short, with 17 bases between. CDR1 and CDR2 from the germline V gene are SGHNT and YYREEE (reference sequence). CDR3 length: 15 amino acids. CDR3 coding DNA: TGTGCCAGCAGCACGCCCGGGAGGGGTGGCTATGGCTACACCTTC. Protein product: CASSTPGRGGYGYTF.

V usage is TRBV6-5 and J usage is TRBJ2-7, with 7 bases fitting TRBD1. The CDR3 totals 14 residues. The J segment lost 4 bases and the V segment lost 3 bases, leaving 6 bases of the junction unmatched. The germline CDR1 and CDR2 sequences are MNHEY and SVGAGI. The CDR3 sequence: CASSYGQGVYEQYF. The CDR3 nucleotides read TGTGCCAGCAGTTATGGTCAGGGGGTATACGAGCAGTACTTC.

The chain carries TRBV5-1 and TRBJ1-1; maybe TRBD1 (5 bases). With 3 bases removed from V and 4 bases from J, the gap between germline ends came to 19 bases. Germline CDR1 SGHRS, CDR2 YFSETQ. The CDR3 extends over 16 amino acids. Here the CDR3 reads CASSSGGGDGGTEAFF. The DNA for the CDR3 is TGCGCCAGCAGCTCCGGCGGAGGGGACGGAGGCACTGAAGCTTTCTTT.

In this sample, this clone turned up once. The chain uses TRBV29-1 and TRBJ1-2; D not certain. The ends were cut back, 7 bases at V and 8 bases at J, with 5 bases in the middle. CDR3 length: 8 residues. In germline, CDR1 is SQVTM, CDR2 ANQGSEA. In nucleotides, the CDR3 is TGCAGCGCCGGGGGCTACACCTTC. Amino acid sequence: CSAGGYTF.

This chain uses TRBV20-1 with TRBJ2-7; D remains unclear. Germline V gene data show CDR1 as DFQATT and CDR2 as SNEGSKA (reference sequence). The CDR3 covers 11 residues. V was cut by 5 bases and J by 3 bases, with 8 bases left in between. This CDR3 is CSAPEHYEQYF. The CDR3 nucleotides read TGCAGTGCTCCGGAGCACTACGAGCAGTACTTC.

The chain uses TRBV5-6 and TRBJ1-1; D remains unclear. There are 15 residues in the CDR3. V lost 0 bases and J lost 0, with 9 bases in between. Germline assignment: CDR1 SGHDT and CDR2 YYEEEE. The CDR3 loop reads CASSLVNLLNTEAFF. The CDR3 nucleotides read TGTGCCAGCAGCTTGGTTAATTTGTTGAACACTGAAGCTTTCTTT.

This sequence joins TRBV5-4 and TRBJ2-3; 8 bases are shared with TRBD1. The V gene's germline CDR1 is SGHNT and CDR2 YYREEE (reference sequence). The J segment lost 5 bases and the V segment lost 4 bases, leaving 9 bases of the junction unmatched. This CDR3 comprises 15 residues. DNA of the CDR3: TGTGCCAGCAGCGCTCTAGGACAGGGCAAAGATACGCAGTATTTT. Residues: CASSALGQGKDTQYF.

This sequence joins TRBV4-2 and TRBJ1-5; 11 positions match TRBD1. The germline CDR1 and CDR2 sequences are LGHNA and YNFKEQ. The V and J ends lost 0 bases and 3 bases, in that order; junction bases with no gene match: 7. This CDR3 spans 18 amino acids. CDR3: CASSQEVRTGGNNQPQHF. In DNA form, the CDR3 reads TGTGCCAGCAGCCAAGAGGTCAGGACAGGGGGCAACAATCAGCCCCAGCATTTT.

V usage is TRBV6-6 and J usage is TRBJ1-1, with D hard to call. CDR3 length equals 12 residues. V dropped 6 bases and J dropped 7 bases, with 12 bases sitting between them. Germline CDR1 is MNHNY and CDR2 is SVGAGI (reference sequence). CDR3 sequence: CASSPGNFEAFF. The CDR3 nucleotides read TGTGCCAGCAGCCCCGGGAATTTTGAAGCTTTCTTT.

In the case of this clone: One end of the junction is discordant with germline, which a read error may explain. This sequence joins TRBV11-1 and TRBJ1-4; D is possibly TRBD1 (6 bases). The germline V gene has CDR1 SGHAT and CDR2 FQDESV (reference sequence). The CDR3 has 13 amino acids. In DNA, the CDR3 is TGTGCCAGCAGCTTACTTTCGGGACAACCACCTCTTTTT. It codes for CASSLLSGQPPLF.